Following are 6 T cell receptor beta chains from one sample sequenced in a study of blood T cell repertoires in COVID-19. Assay: immunoSEQ multiplex PCR; the TCRdb copy retains only in-frame clones and omits some. The data contain some 150,000 clones, around 82% of them seen just once; the ten biggest clones take up roughly 8%. The sequenced material came from peripheral blood. These receptor sequences come from a human donor in a cohort sampled during active COVID-19.

This chain links TRBV28 with TRBJ2-1; 7 nucleotides align to TRBD2. The CDR3 is made up of 18 amino acids. The ends lost 7 bases at V and 0 bases at J; junction bases unmatched: 15. Germline V gene sequence: CDR1 MDHEN, CDR2 SYDVKM. CDR3 in amino acids: CASKHLGRSGDSYNEQFF. DNA of the CDR3: TGTGCCAGCAAGCACCTCGGACGGAGCGGGGACTCCTACAATGAGCAGTTCTTC.

V usage is TRBV3-1 (or the pseudogene TRBV3-2) and J usage is TRBJ1-5; tentative D call: TRBD1 (5 bases). The CDR3 totals 13 residues. V gave up 1 base and J gave up 6 bases, with 7 bases separating them. Per the germline V gene, CDR1 is LGHDT and CDR2 is YNNKEL (reference sequence). The CDR3, as DNA: TGTGCCAGCAGCCAAGCCAGGGCTCAGCCCCAGCATTTT. Translating gives CASSQARAQPQHF.

The chain employs TRBV28 and TRBJ1-2; 9 bases match TRBD1. Germline CDR1 is MDHEN and CDR2 is SYDVKM. The CDR3 totals 14 residues. J gave up 8 bases and V 6 bases, and 10 bases lay outside the gene matches. The CDR3 DNA reads as TGTGCCAGCAGACAAACCGGGACAGGGTTAGGCTACACCTTC. This translates into CASRQTGTGLGYTF.

This chain uses TRBV9 with TRBJ2-1; 8 nucleotides agree with TRBD2. The CDR3 totals 13 residues. Germline assignment: CDR1 SGDLS and CDR2 YYNGEE. V dropped 3 bases and J dropped 7; count of bases not matched to a gene: 3. The CDR3: CASSAGTRNEQFF. The CDR3 nucleotides are TGTGCCAGCAGCGCCGGGACTAGGAATGAGCAGTTCTTC.

The V and J genes are TRBV5-1 and TRBJ2-4, with D possibly matching TRBD2 (5 bases). The CDR3 has 13 residues. Germline V lookup: CDR1 SGHRS, CDR2 YFSETQ. V was clipped by 4 bases and J by 4 bases, with 9 bases between them. The CDR3 spells CASSGSGKNIQYF. The CDR3 DNA sequence: TGCGCCAGCAGCGGATCGGGGAAAAACATTCAGTACTTC.

A single count supports this clone. V and J are TRBV5-1 and TRBJ1-1; weak D call: TRBD1 (5 bases). The CDR3 covers 18 residues. Germline V gene sequence: CDR1 SGHRS, CDR2 YFSETQ. V lost 4 bases and J 3 bases, leaving 25 bases between the germline ends. The CDR3 here is CASSRTPGELGGDTEAFF. The CDR3 DNA reads as TGCGCCAGCAGCCGGACCCCGGGAGAACTGGGGGGGGACACTGAAGCTTTCTTT.